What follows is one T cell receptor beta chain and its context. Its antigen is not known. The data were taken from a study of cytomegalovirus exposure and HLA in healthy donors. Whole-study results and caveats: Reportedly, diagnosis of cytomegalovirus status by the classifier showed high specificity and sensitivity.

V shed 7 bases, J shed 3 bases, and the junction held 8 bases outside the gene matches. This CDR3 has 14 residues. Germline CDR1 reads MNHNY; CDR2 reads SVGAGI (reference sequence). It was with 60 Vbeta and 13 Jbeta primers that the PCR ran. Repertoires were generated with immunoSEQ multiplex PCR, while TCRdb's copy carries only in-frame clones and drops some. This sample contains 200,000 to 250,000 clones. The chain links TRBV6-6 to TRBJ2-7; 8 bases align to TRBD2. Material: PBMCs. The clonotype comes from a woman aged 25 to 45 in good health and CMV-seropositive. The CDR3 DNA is TGTGCCAGCAACTCGGGGGGGCCGCACTACGAGCAGTACTTC. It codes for CASNSGGPHYEQYF.